The clone carrying this T cell receptor (beta chain) occurred once. Antigen: not known. This sample is part of a study of T-cell memory formation after mild COVID-19. Study at large: Largely, TCR clusters stayed within a single donor. Study-wide results and caveats: Second-wave clones peaking on day 37 lacked confirmed SARS-CoV-2 specificity. Shrinking CD4+ clones were chiefly CM and EM; CD8+ ones were chiefly EMRA. Whereas later expanders leaned CD4+, clones contracting day 15 to 85 showed a balanced CD4/CD8 makeup.

TCRdb passed the 5' RACE reads through MiXCR, listing each CDR3 protein once. This table holds fewer than 450,000 distinct CDR3 sequences, around 21% found once. Germline V gene lookup returns CDR1 LGHNA and CDR2 YSLEER. The CDR3 consists of 15 residues. V trimming: 8 bases; J trimming: 9 bases; junction bases outside the gene matches: 15. The specimen was PBMCs or a T cell subset sorted from them (not recorded which). This chain joins TRBV4-3 and TRBJ2-1; 8 positions agree with TRBD1. This TCR derives from an adult woman who had mild COVID-19 (a few samples of this study predate the infection). Cell type and time point are not known. CDR3 sequence: CASSQDRVVYGEQFF. The DNA of the CDR3 is TGCGCCAGCTCCCAGGACAGGGTGGTGTACGGTGAGCAGTTCTTC.